These 17 T cell receptor beta chains share one sample of origin, sequenced in a study of shared clonotypes between healthy human individuals. Here immunoSEQ multiplex PCR was the method, and the copy in TCRdb shows in-frame clones only, minus some. This repertoire shows approximately 640,000 clones, about nine tenths found once; its top ten account for 30% to 35%. Sample: memory CD8+ T cells from PBMCs. Subset defined: CD45RO+ cells pooled with CCR7-negative TemRA cells. The receptor set was obtained from a man younger than 35 in good health. Some clones in this sample may be carry-over from other donors' samples.

This clone was detected once. The V gene is TRBV19, the J gene TRBJ1-5; the D is unclear. The CDR3 totals 10 residues. The V gene lost 6 bases and the J gene lost 7 bases, with 4 bases spanning the gap. Germline loops: CDR1 LNHDA, CDR2 SQIVND (reference sequence). This chain's CDR3 is CASSWQPQHF. CDR3 bases: TGTGCCAGTAGCTGGCAGCCCCAGCATTTT. The full variable domain, in which reference TRBV19 and TRBJ1-5 provide the parts outside the CDR3, is DGGITQSPKYLFRKEGQNVTLSCEQNLNHDAMYWYRQDPGQGLRLIYYSQIVNDFQKGDIAEGYSVSREKKESFPLTVTSAQKNPTAFYLCASSWQPQHFGDGTRLSIL.

The chain recombines TRBV7-3 with TRBJ1-2, with 9 bases aligning to TRBD1. The length of the CDR3 is 14 residues. Unmatched junction bases numbered 7, after V lost 6 bases and J lost 5 bases. Germline CDR1 reads SGHTA; CDR2 reads FQGTGA. The DNA of the CDR3 is TGTGCCAGCAGGGGACAGGGAGAAGCGTATGGCTACACCTTC. Encoded protein: CASRGQGEAYGYTF. Using reference TRBV7-3 and TRBJ1-2 for the parts outside the CDR3, the full variable domain is GAGVSQTPSNKVTEKGKYVELRCDPISGHTALYWYRQSLGQGPEFLIYFQGTGAADDSGLPNDRFFAVRPEGSVSTLKIQRTERGDSAVYLCASRGQGEAYGYTFGSGTRLTVV.

The rearrangement links TRBV6-1 to TRBJ2-4; maybe TRBD1 (5 bases). This CDR3 has 14 residues. CDR1 is MNHNS, CDR2 SASEGT, per germline. Deletions cut 6 bases from V and 0 bases from J, with 9 bases between. The CDR3 sequence is CASRDTIAKNIQYF. The CDR3 DNA reads TGTGCCAGCAGGGACACCATAGCCAAAAACATTCAGTACTTC.

V gene TRBV5-1 combines with J gene TRBJ1-2, with a tentative D call TRBD1 (5 bases). The CDR3 is 13 amino acids. V was shortened by 2 bases and J by 6 bases, with 11 bases between the two germline ends. The germline V gene has CDR1 SGHRS and CDR2 YFSETQ. The CDR3: CASSLNLGDGYTF. CDR3 nucleotide sequence: TGCGCCAGCAGCTTAAACTTGGGGGATGGCTACACCTTC.

This chain connects TRBV27 to TRBJ2-7, with D possibly matching TRBD1 (5 bases). Germline loops: CDR1 MNHEY, CDR2 SMNVEV (reference sequence). Trimming took off 5 bases at V and 2 bases at J, with 16 bases between the two ends. The CDR3 has 15 amino acids. The CDR3 loop is CASSLHRLGAYEQYF. For the CDR3, the DNA is TGTGCCAGCAGTCTCCACAGATTAGGGGCCTACGAGCAGTACTTC.

The CDR3 coding sequence is TGTGCCACAAACCCTAGCGTCATCAGCACAGATACGCAGTATTTT. Protein: CATNPSVISTDTQYF. The rearrangement joins TRBV10-3 to TRBJ2-3; D perhaps matches TRBD2 (6 bases). The germline V gene encodes CDR1 ENHRY and CDR2 SYGVKD. The CDR3 extends over 15 amino acids. The V end lost 10 bases, the J end lost 0 bases, and 17 bases lay between the germline ends.

The chain employs TRBV10-1 and TRBJ2-2; perhaps D is TRBD1 or TRBD2 (5 bases each). CDR3 size: 16 residues. V gave up 0 bases and J gave up 6 bases, with 14 bases separating them. Germline V gene lookup returns CDR1 WNHNN and CDR2 SYGVQD (reference sequence). The CDR3: CASSESGFGASGELFF. The CDR3 bases are TGCGCCAGCAGTGAGTCGGGGTTCGGGGCGTCCGGGGAGCTGTTTTTT.

For the CDR3, the DNA is TGCGCCAGCAGCTTGTCAGGCTTGCTTGAGACCCAGTACTTC. It translates to CASSLSGLLETQYF. The chain joins TRBV5-1 to TRBJ2-5; no definite D call. The V end was cut by 1 base, the J end by 5 bases, with 12 bases between. Germline CDR1 SGHRS, CDR2 YFSETQ. The CDR3 is 14 residues long.

The J gene is TRBJ1-1, the V gene TRBV28, with D hard to call. Germline CDR1 and CDR2: MDHEN and SYDVKM. The CDR3 extends over 15 amino acids. V was trimmed by 10 bases and J by 4 bases, leaving 22 bases between them. CDR3 coding DNA: TGTGCCACAGAGGAGGGTATGGTGTCGGGCACTGAAGCTTTCTTT. It specifies CATEEGMVSGTEAFF.

The V call is TRBV28, the J call TRBJ1-5, with no clear D. The CDR3 length is 16 residues. Germline V lookup: CDR1 MDHEN, CDR2 SYDVKM. V lost 1 base and J lost 3, with 13 bases in between. The CDR3 DNA is TGTGCCAGCAGTTTATCCACGACACAGATCAATCAGCCCCAGCATTTT. Protein sequence: CASSLSTTQINQPQHF.

Details on this clone: Different DNA sequences within this sample yield the same CDR3. DNA of the CDR3: TGTGCCAGCAGCTTAGGGCGGGGAGGCAATCAGCCCCAGCATTTT. Translating gives CASSLGRGGNQPQHF. The V and J genes are TRBV7-8 and TRBJ1-5; D is unresolved. The V and J ends lost 1 base and 2 bases respectively, with 9 bases between them. Germline V CDR1 and CDR2: SGHVS, FQNEAQ. The CDR3 covers 15 residues.

The V and J genes are TRBV19 and TRBJ2-7, with TRBD2 matching over 8 bases. Germline CDR1 LNHDA, CDR2 SQIVND (reference sequence). This CDR3 has 14 residues. V was clipped by 5 bases and J by 5 bases; unmatched bases: 8. The DNA of the CDR3 is TGTGCCAGTAGTCGGAGCGGGGGCCCCAACGAGCAGTACTTC. Translation gives CASSRSGGPNEQYF.

This chain links TRBV6-5 with TRBJ1-2, with D possibly TRBD1 on 5 matching bases. V dropped 6 bases and J dropped 2 bases, with 16 bases sitting between them. The CDR3 is 15 residues long. Germline CDR1 MNHEY, CDR2 SVGAGI. The CDR3 DNA sequence: TGTGCCAGCAGACCCCTTATCAGGGCGAACTATGGCTACACCTTC. Protein: CASRPLIRANYGYTF.

The rearrangement joins TRBV9 to TRBJ1-2; D is ambiguous. Trimming took 2 bases from V and 6 from J, leaving 8 bases between them. Germline V gene sequence: CDR1 SGDLS, CDR2 YYNGEE. This CDR3 has 12 amino acids. The CDR3 spells CASSVTSNGYTF. CDR3 nucleotide sequence: TGTGCCAGCAGCGTTACTAGCAATGGCTACACCTTC.

This chain joins TRBV5-5 and TRBJ1-1; D may be TRBD1 (5 bases). There are 14 residues in the CDR3. V was clipped by 4 bases and J by 2 bases, with 12 bases between them. CDR1 and CDR2 (germline): SGHKS, YYEKEE (reference sequence). The CDR3 loop reads CASSRGRLNTEAFF. The CDR3 region has the DNA TGTGCCAGCAGCCGGGGACGGCTCAACACTGAAGCTTTCTTT.

This clone appeared a single time. The V and J genes are TRBV5-5 and TRBJ1-1; D is undetermined. Looked up from germline, CDR1 is SGHKS and CDR2 is YYEKEE (reference sequence). Trimming stripped 2 bases from V and 0 bases from J, with 23 bases between. The CDR3 has 19 residues. CDR3 region: CASSLSPPGMAIVNTEAFF. The CDR3 nucleotides read TGTGCCAGCAGCTTATCACCCCCGGGCATGGCCATAGTGAACACTGAAGCTTTCTTT. Complete variable domain (other parts from reference TRBV5-5 and TRBJ1-1): DAGVTQSPTHLIKTRGQQVTLRCSPISGHKSVSWYQQVLGQGPQFIFQYYEKEERGRGNFPDRFSARQFPNYSSELNVNALLLGDSALYLCASSLSPPGMAIVNTEAFFGQGTRLTVV.

The genes are TRBV10-3 and TRBJ2-7; D remains ambiguous. The V and J ends lost 3 bases and 3 bases respectively, with 9 bases between them. Germline V gene lookup returns CDR1 ENHRY and CDR2 SYGVKD. CDR3 length: 13 amino acids. The CDR3 sequence: CAISDVDHYEQYF. CDR3 DNA sequence: TGTGCCATCAGTGATGTAGATCACTACGAGCAGTACTTC.